This is a list of T cell receptor beta chains from one sample in a study of human CD8 memory T cell subsets. TCRdb re-called the 5' RACE reads and catalogs CDR3 proteins one per entry, DNA excluded. This listing includes 5,500 to 8,500 distinct CDR3 sequences. Sequences were obtained from CD8+ T cells from PBMCs. These receptors were obtained from a human donor in good health. Each CDR3 is given with its conserved first and last residue. The order of the fields is J gene, V gene, CDR3 length, clone size, CDR3 protein. Clone size is given for some rows only: seen once, a few or many times, or a class if the clone is expanded.

>TRBJ2-4|TRBV5-1|16|medium-sized
CASSPSGGKAKNIQYF
>TRBJ2-7|TRBV5-1|16|-
CASSQPTGGISYEQYF
>TRBJ2-4|TRBV7-9|16|-
CASSLQTSGRDNIQYF
>TRBJ1-2|TRBV12-3/TRBV12-4|11|-
CASSRVGGYTF
>TRBJ1-3|TRBV29-1|17|medium-sized
CSVVVDRGGGSGNTIYF
>TRBJ2-1|TRBV20-1|13|medium-sized
CSAYRDMGNEQFF
>TRBJ1-2|TRBV7-8|15|-
CASSQGGSANYGYTF
>TRBJ2-1|TRBV5-1|21|-
CASSLWTSGLILGFSYNEQFF
>TRBJ2-7|TRBV20-1|15|hyperexpanded
CSAPPPSGSSYEQYF
>TRBJ2-7|TRBV19|17|-
CASSIGTGDAFFYEQYF
>TRBJ2-5|TRBV12-3/TRBV12-4|16|-
CASSNSSAVYQETQYF
>TRBJ2-2|TRBV7-9|15|-
CASRPIERDTGELFF
>TRBJ2-1|TRBV7-2|14|medium-sized
CASSLAGGGNEQFF
>TRBJ2-1|TRBV28|12|-
CASGGRPDEQFF
>TRBJ2-4|TRBV2|13|-
CASSGTGKNIQYF
>TRBJ2-7|TRBV5-1|14|-
CASSFSPPSYEQYF
>TRBJ2-3|TRBV7-9|13|-
CASSPPDMHTQYF
>TRBJ2-7|TRBV28|18|-
CATRVGGGGRRISYEQYF
>TRBJ2-7|TRBV5-6|14|-
CASSLVGTGNEQYF
>TRBJ2-3|TRBV5-1|15|medium-sized
CASSNRQGVGDTQYF
>TRBJ2-1|TRBV12-3/TRBV12-4|15|-
CASSPGPQQNNEQFF
>TRBJ2-5|TRBV14|12|-
CASSQELETQYF
>TRBJ2-7|TRBV29-1|13|-
CSAVGADSYEQYF
>TRBJ1-6|TRBV28|15|medium-sized
CASSLGQGYRSPLHF
>TRBJ2-1|TRBV28|16|medium-sized
CASSRSSGQAHNEQFF
>TRBJ2-2|TRBV14|14|-
CASSQRAPPGELFF
>TRBJ2-7|TRBV10-3|13|medium-sized
CAISDREGYEQYF
>TRBJ1-2|TRBV29-1|12|medium-sized
CSVDVGDYGYTF
>TRBJ2-7|TRBV12-3/TRBV12-4|14|-
CASSPVRGGYEQYF
>TRBJ2-3|TRBV6-5|13|-
CASFPESTDTQYF
>TRBJ2-2|TRBV12-5|15|-
CASGLGTTNTGELFF
>TRBJ2-1|TRBV5-4|11|-
CASSSSHEQFF
>TRBJ1-1|TRBV5-1|13|-
CASSLDPNTEAFF
>TRBJ2-1|TRBV25-1|15|-
CASSESGGSYNEQFF
>TRBJ1-2|TRBV28|18|medium-sized
CASGWTGEITLGNYGYTF
>TRBJ1-2|TRBV7-6|18|-
CASSGGGQGATTRYGYTF
>TRBJ1-6|TRBV12-3/TRBV12-4|14|-
CASTETGFGSPLHF
>TRBJ2-2|TRBV7-6|12|-
CASLGGTGELFF
>TRBJ1-1|TRBV27|13|-
CASSLGQHTEAFF
>TRBJ2-7|TRBV7-6|15|-
CASSLGQGSSYEQYF
>TRBJ1-2|TRBV5-5|14|-
CASNPDGGGYGYTF